The sequence of this T cell receptor beta chain was determined in a study of cytomegalovirus exposure and HLA in healthy donors. With respect to this clone: Its matching antigen is unknown.

The germline V gene encodes CDR1 MDHEN and CDR2 SYDVKM. The CDR3 sequence is 15 residues long. V lost 5 bases and J lost 0, with 10 bases in between. Findings of the study overall: There was a cluster of highly shared sequence variants that was likely a sequencing artifact. Later work found most CMV-associated TCR beta chains apparently HLA-restricted.

PCR primers comprised 60 Vbeta and 13 Jbeta primers. The table came from immunoSEQ multiplex PCR; TCRdb's copy has only in-frame clones and leaves some out. The sample has tens of thousands of clones; about 70% are singletons. The origin of this receptor is a man in his forties in good health and CMV-seronegative. The sequencing input was PBMCs. J is TRBJ2-2 and V is TRBV28; the D is unclear. This chain's CDR3 is CASSPLPANTGELFF. For the CDR3, the DNA is TGTGCCAGCAGTCCTTTGCCAGCGAACACCGGGGAGCTGTTTTTT.